Listed here are 31 T cell receptor beta chains from one sample, sequenced in a study of molecular identifiers for immune sequencing clone quantification. TCRdb passed the PCR reads through MiXCR, listing each CDR3 protein once. This table has approximately 500,000 distinct CDR3 sequences, 20% to 25% appearing once. The specimen sequenced was naive CD8+ T cells from blood, with Jurkat cell RNA spiked in. Indicated subset: FACS-sorted CD8+CD4-CCR7+CD45RA+ naive T cells. All receptors derive from a human donor in good health. Some libraries in this study had Jurkat cell RNA spiked in.

A note on this clonotype: This CDR3 fails to terminate in the conserved phenylalanine or tryptophan, so it likely reflects a read error. The rearrangement links TRBV11-2 to TRBJ2-3, with 15 bases that match TRBD2. Germline V gene data show CDR1 as SGHAT and CDR2 as FQNNGV. The V and J ends lost 4 bases and 1 base, in that order; junction bases with no gene match: 0. The CDR3 runs 16 residues. In nucleotides, the CDR3 is TGTGCCAGCAGCTGGACTAGCGGGGGGGGCACAGATACGCAGTATCTT. Amino acids: CASSWTSGGGTDTQYL.

This clonotype was picked up many times. The chain employs TRBV12-3 or TRBV12-4 and TRBJ2-7, with 7 nucleotides matching TRBD1. The junction had 12 bases not matched to a gene; V was cut back by 6 bases and J by 7 bases. The CDR3 sequence is 14 residues long. The DNA of the CDR3 is TGTGCCAGCAGATCCGGGGACAGCTATATGGAGCAGTACTTC. It specifies CASRSGDSYMEQYF.

This clonotype is a singleton in its sample. One end of the junction fails to match germline, which may point to a read error. The genes are TRBV12-3 or TRBV12-4 and TRBJ1-5, with D possibly TRBD1 on 6 matching bases. The CDR3 length is 15 residues. The CDR3 bases are TGTACCAGCAGTTTTGGGGGCTTGGGCAATCAGCCCCAGCATTTT. It codes for CTSSFGGLGNQPQHF.

This clonotype was recorded once. This sequence may be a read error, since a much larger clone differs from it by one base. No conserved phenylalanine or tryptophan is present at the end of the CDR3, so a read error is the likely explanation. V and J are TRBV30 and TRBJ1-1; no clear D. In germline, CDR1 is GTSNPN, CDR2 SVGIG (reference sequence). CDR3 length: 13 amino acids. With 0 bases removed from V and 2 bases from J, the gap between germline ends came to 7 bases. CDR3 residues: CAWSVGANTEAFS. The CDR3 DNA follows: TGTGCCTGGAGTGTAGGAGCCAACACTGAAGCTTTCTCT.

This clonotype has at least ten counts. The chain has TRBV4-3 and TRBJ1-1; 10 nucleotides align to TRBD1. V trimming: 1 base; J trimming: 6 bases; junction bases outside the gene matches: 2. The germline V gene has CDR1 LGHNA and CDR2 YSLEER. The CDR3 runs 14 residues. The CDR3 spells CASSQGQGAPEAFF. The CDR3 DNA sequence: TGCGCCAGCAGCCAAGGACAGGGGGCCCCTGAAGCTTTCTTT.

This clonotype has at least ten counts. The genes are TRBV6-6 and TRBJ2-3; 8 bases line up with TRBD2. V gave up 6 bases and J gave up 1 base; unmatched junction bases: 12. The germline V gene encodes CDR1 MNHNY and CDR2 SVGAGI (reference sequence). The CDR3 consists of 17 residues. The CDR3 DNA sequence: TGTGCCAGCAGCTGGCTAGCGGGCGGTCCTCGCACAGATACGCAGTATTTT. Protein product: CASSWLAGGPRTDTQYF.

This chain connects TRBV4-3 to TRBJ1-4; 10 bases map to TRBD1. The germline V gene encodes CDR1 LGHNA and CDR2 YSLEER. V lost 4 bases and J lost 10; bases outside the gene matches: 9. The length of the CDR3 is 15 residues. CDR3 sequence (DNA): TGCGCCAGCAGCCCCCTTGGGGACAGGGGTGGAAAACTGTTTTTT. Amino acids: CASSPLGDRGGKLFF.

This clonotype was counted ten times or more. The gene calls are TRBV5-1 and TRBJ2-2; TRBD2 might be the D (7 bases). The V gene lost 0 bases and the J gene lost 0 bases, with 18 bases spanning the gap. Germline V gives CDR1 SGHRS, CDR2 YFSETQ. The CDR3 covers 19 residues. Here the CDR3 reads CASSLGRGGPTSNTGELFF. The CDR3 DNA follows: TGCGCCAGCAGCTTGGGTAGGGGGGGCCCTACCTCGAACACCGGGGAGCTGTTTTTT.

The sample holds a few counts of this clonotype. This sequence joins TRBV30 and TRBJ1-2, with D uncertain. The germline CDR1 and CDR2 sequences are GTSNPN and SVGIG (reference sequence). The CDR3 spans 11 residues. V was cut by 1 base and J by 5 bases, with 5 bases left in between. The CDR3 bases are TGTGCCTGGAGTGAGTCGTATGGCTACACCTTC. Protein sequence: CAWSESYGYTF.

This clonotype has a handful of counts. The rearrangement links TRBV11-3 to TRBJ2-7; TRBD2 might be the D (6 bases). This CDR3 is 16 amino acids long. Per the germline V gene, CDR1 is SGHNT and CDR2 is YENEEA. Trimming shortened V by 8 bases and J by 0 bases, and 20 bases separated the two germline ends. The CDR3 spells CASVGSSGVTSYEQYF. The CDR3 coding sequence is TGTGCCAGCGTTGGGTCCTCGGGGGTGACCTCCTACGAGCAGTACTTC.

At least ten counts were recorded for this clonotype. The chain has TRBV7-9 and TRBJ2-3; 7 nucleotides line up with TRBD2. Germline trimming cut 4 bases from V and 0 bases from J; bases unmatched to any gene: 4. Germline CDR1 and CDR2: SEHNR and FQNEAQ (reference sequence). The CDR3 extends over 15 amino acids. The CDR3 sequence: CASSSRDYSTDTQYF. DNA for the CDR3: TGTGCCAGCAGCTCCCGGGACTATAGCACAGATACGCAGTATTTT.

A few counts support this clonotype. The chain carries TRBV10-2 and TRBJ1-2, with D unresolved. The ends were cut back, 4 bases at V and 0 bases at J, with 6 bases in the middle. The germline V gene has CDR1 WSHSY and CDR2 SAAADI. This CDR3 is 13 amino acids long. CDR3 DNA sequence: TGCGCCAGCAGTGTCGGGACTAACTATGGCTACACCTTC. It yields the protein CASSVGTNYGYTF.

This clonotype was observed a handful of times. The rearrangement joins TRBV15 to TRBJ2-3; 7 bases map to TRBD1. Germline-derived CDR1 and CDR2 are LNHNV and YYDKDF (reference sequence). With 2 bases clipped from V and 7 bases from J, the junction kept 12 bases outside the gene matches. The CDR3 sequence is 16 residues long. In DNA, the CDR3 is TGTGCCACCAGCAGAACACGGACAGGCAGCGTCCATACGCAGTATTTT. This sequence encodes CATSRTRTGSVHTQYF.

Ten or more counts support this clonotype. The CDR3 bases are TGTGCCAGCAGTTACTCGGCGACAGGCTCCTACGAGCAGTACTTC. Translation gives CASSYSATGSYEQYF. The chain combines TRBV6-5 with TRBJ2-7; TRBD1 is a possible D gene (6 bases). The CDR3 totals 15 residues. The V end was cut by 0 bases, the J end by 0 bases, with 9 bases between. Germline assignment: CDR1 MNHEY and CDR2 SVGAGI.

The chain combines TRBV29-1 with TRBJ1-1; D is uncertain. Trimming removed 7 bases from V and 0 bases from J, with 21 bases in between. The CDR3 spans 16 residues. Germline-derived CDR1 and CDR2 are SQVTM and ANQGSEA. The chain's CDR3 is CSARWNRELLNTEAFF. CDR3 in DNA: TGCAGCGCCCGGTGGAACCGGGAGCTTTTGAACACTGAAGCTTTCTTT.

This clonotype was counted ten times or more. This chain joins TRBV7-8 and TRBJ1-1; TRBD1 might be the D (5 bases). This CDR3 has 17 residues. Germline assignment: CDR1 SGHVS and CDR2 FQNEAQ. Trimming cost V 3 bases and J 0 bases, with 17 bases left between them. The CDR3 coding sequence is TGTGCCAGCAGCTTCATCCCCGGGGCAGCCATGAACACTGAAGCTTTCTTT. Protein product: CASSFIPGAAMNTEAFF. The full variable domain, rest sourced from reference TRBV7-8 and TRBJ1-1, is GAGVSQSPRYKVAKRGQDVALRCDPISGHVSLFWYQQALGQGPEFLTYFQNEAQLDKSGLPSDRFFAERPEGSVSTLKIQRTQQEDSAVYLCASSFIPGAAMNTEAFFGQGTRLTVV.

Only one count was recorded for this clonotype. The chain recombines TRBV7-9 with TRBJ2-3, with D uncertain. CDR3 length equals 13 residues. Trimming pared 6 bases from V and 9 bases from J, leaving 16 bases between. Germline values: CDR1 SEHNR, CDR2 FQNEAQ (reference sequence). The chain's CDR3 is CASSPLILDTQYF. The CDR3 DNA reads TGTGCCAGCAGTCCACTGATCTTAGACACGCAGTATTTT. The variable domain in full, completed from reference TRBV7-9 and TRBJ2-3, reads DTGVSQNPRHKITKRGQNVTFRCDPISEHNRLYWYRQTLGQGPEFLTYFQNEAQLEKSRLLSDRFSAERPKGSFSTLEIQRTEQGDSAMYLCASSPLILDTQYFGPGTRLTVL.

The V gene is TRBV4-3, the J gene TRBJ1-5; D not certain. This CDR3 region has 13 residues. V gave up 0 bases and J gave up 9 bases, with 9 bases separating them. Looked up from germline, CDR1 is LGHNA and CDR2 is YSLEER. The CDR3 nucleotides read TGCGCCAGCAGCCAAGATACCTGGTGGCCCCAGCATTTT. It yields the protein CASSQDTWWPQHF.

The chain combines TRBV9 with TRBJ1-5, with unresolved D. Per the germline V gene, CDR1 is SGDLS and CDR2 is YYNGEE. This CDR3 has 13 amino acids. The V and J ends lost 0 bases and 6 bases respectively, with 7 bases between them. CDR3 DNA: TGTGCCAGCAGCGTAGGGATAGCTCAGCCCCAGCATTTT. This translates into CASSVGIAQPQHF.

The chain is built from TRBV4-3 and TRBJ2-3, with a weak D call TRBD2 (7 bases). Germline V CDR1 and CDR2: LGHNA, YSLEER. The V gene lost 1 base and the J gene lost 0 bases, with 20 bases spanning the gap. This CDR3 has 19 residues. CDR3 nucleotide sequence: TGCGCCAGCAGCCAAGCCGACTTCCTTCGGGGGGCCAGCACAGATACGCAGTATTTT. Translating gives CASSQADFLRGASTDTQYF.

This clonotype was detected only a few times. The gene calls are TRBV6-6 and TRBJ2-7, with 9 positions matching TRBD1. With V trimmed by 2 bases and J by 7 bases, 9 bases remained unmatched. CDR3 length: 15 residues. Looked up from germline, CDR1 is MNHNY and CDR2 is SVGAGI (reference sequence). This CDR3 reads CASSYPSGQGNEQYF. The CDR3 region has the DNA TGTGCCAGCAGTTACCCGAGCGGACAGGGGAATGAGCAGTACTTC.

This clonotype was found a few times. The rearrangement links TRBV27 to TRBJ2-3; TRBD2 matches at 8 bases. The CDR3 totals 15 residues. The germline CDR1 and CDR2 sequences are MNHEY and SMNVEV (reference sequence). J lost 0 bases, V lost 5 bases, and 4 bases had no gene match. The CDR3 coding sequence is TGTGCCAGCAGTCCTCAGCGGGAGAGCACAGATACGCAGTATTTT. It translates to CASSPQRESTDTQYF.

This clonotype was seen repeatedly, ten times or more. This rearrangement joins TRBV12-3 or TRBV12-4 to TRBJ1-1; possible D gene TRBD1, 6 bases. Trimming removed 3 bases from V and 7 bases from J, with 9 bases in between. This CDR3 region has 12 residues. The CDR3 DNA follows: TGTGCCAGCAGTTTGGGGGGCAGTGAAGCTTTCTTT. It is translated as CASSLGGSEAFF.

Many counts were recorded for this clonotype. The chain recombines TRBV25-1 with TRBJ2-7, with D hard to call. The CDR3 totals 14 residues. V shed 4 bases and J shed 3 bases, with 13 bases lying between them. Germline V gene data show CDR1 as MGHDK and CDR2 as SYGVNS. This chain's CDR3 is CASSVGAYGYEQYF. The CDR3 DNA sequence: TGTGCCAGCAGTGTCGGAGCTTATGGCTACGAGCAGTACTTC.

Points on this clonotype: This may come from a read error, since a much larger clone is one base off. This rearrangement joins TRBV28 to TRBJ1-2; D gene unclear. Germline values: CDR1 MDHEN, CDR2 SYDVKM. The CDR3 has 13 residues. DNA of the CDR3: TGTGCCAGCAGTTTACAGCTTAACTATGGCAACACCTTC. This codes for CASSLQLNYGNTF.

Ten or more counts support this clonotype. The rearrangement links TRBV12-3 or TRBV12-4 to TRBJ1-4; D unresolved. CDR3 length equals 15 residues. V lost 7 bases and J 0 bases, leaving 12 bases between the germline ends. The CDR3, as DNA: TGTGCCAGCAAGAGAACGGCTACAACTAATGAAAAACTGTTTTTT. Translation: CASKRTATTNEKLFF.

Worth noting for this clonotype: This may be a read error: a much more frequent sequence differs by one nucleotide. This sequence joins TRBV6-6 and TRBJ1-4; D is undetermined. The CDR3 extends over 15 amino acids. Germline V gene sequence: CDR1 MNHNY, CDR2 SVGAGI (reference sequence). Trimming removed 6 bases at V and 2 bases at J, with 13 bases between. In DNA form, the CDR3 reads TGTGCCAGCAGATCCGGAGGGCCCACTAATGAAAAACTGTTTTTT. This gives the protein CASRSGGPTNEKLFF.

The chain combines TRBV4-1 with TRBJ2-1; TRBD1 agrees at 10 bases. The CDR3 is made up of 16 amino acids. J lost 5 bases, V lost 1 base, and 5 bases had no gene match. Germline CDR1 and CDR2: MGHRA and YSYEKL. CDR3 DNA: TGCGCCAGCAGCCAAGTAGGGACAGGGGACCACAATGAGCAGTTCTTC. Translating it yields CASSQVGTGDHNEQFF.

This clonotype appeared a few times. The chain has TRBV6-2 or TRBV6-3 and TRBJ2-5, with D perhaps TRBD1 or TRBD2 (5 bases each). This CDR3 contains 14 residues. V gave up 6 bases and J gave up 0 bases, with 11 bases separating them. Germline loops: CDR1 MNHEY, CDR2 SVGEGT. The CDR3 DNA sequence: TGTGCCAGCAGCCGGGGCCCGTACCAAGAGACCCAGTACTTC. This sequence encodes CASSRGPYQETQYF.

CDR3 DNA sequence: TGCAGTGCTGAGGGCGGGGGAAGAAATACAGATACGCAGTATTTT. Protein product: CSAEGGGRNTDTQYF. The chain carries TRBV20-1 and TRBJ2-3; 7 bases agree with TRBD2. The CDR3 extends over 15 amino acids. From germline, CDR1 is DFQATT and CDR2 SNEGSKA (reference sequence). After removal of 5 bases from V and 3 bases from J, the junction contained 11 bases not matched to a gene.

This clonotype was seen more than once but under ten times. The V and J genes are TRBV12-3 or TRBV12-4 and TRBJ2-2; TRBD1 matches at 7 bases. This CDR3 is built from 15 residues. The V and J ends lost 6 bases and 3 bases, in that order; junction bases with no gene match: 7. The CDR3 reads CASRTRGPDTGELFF. CDR3 bases: TGTGCCAGCAGAACAAGGGGGCCTGACACCGGGGAGCTGTTTTTT.